The clone carrying this TCR beta chain has only a few counts. This sample was taken from a study of blood T cell repertoires in COVID-19. As for the study in general: The samples span acute and convalescent COVID-19 from the United States, Italy and Spain. The analysed material was cDNA or gDNA that came from T cells, B-cell-depleted T cells, or PBMCs.

CDR1 SGHVS and CDR2 FQNEAQ come from the germline V gene. The CDR3 sequence is 15 residues long. V dropped 5 bases and J dropped 4; count of bases not matched to a gene: 5. As originally analysed: Reference gene primer amplification gave nucleated cell count estimates. The data were produced by immunoSEQ multiplex PCR, yet TCRdb's version contains in-frame clones alone and is incomplete. That table is the source of V, J and clone size, and D and trimming were worked out from the DNA. The table has over 100,000 clones, approximately 88% seen once. This sequence joins TRBV7-8 and TRBJ2-2; 9 nucleotides line up with TRBD1. Sequencing input: peripheral blood. The sequence derives from a woman aged 65 to 85 with acute or convalescent COVID-19. CDR3 nucleotide sequence: TGTGCCAGCAGCCGGACAGGGGCGGGCACCGGGGAGCTGTTTTTT. Amino acid sequence: CASSRTGAGTGELFF.